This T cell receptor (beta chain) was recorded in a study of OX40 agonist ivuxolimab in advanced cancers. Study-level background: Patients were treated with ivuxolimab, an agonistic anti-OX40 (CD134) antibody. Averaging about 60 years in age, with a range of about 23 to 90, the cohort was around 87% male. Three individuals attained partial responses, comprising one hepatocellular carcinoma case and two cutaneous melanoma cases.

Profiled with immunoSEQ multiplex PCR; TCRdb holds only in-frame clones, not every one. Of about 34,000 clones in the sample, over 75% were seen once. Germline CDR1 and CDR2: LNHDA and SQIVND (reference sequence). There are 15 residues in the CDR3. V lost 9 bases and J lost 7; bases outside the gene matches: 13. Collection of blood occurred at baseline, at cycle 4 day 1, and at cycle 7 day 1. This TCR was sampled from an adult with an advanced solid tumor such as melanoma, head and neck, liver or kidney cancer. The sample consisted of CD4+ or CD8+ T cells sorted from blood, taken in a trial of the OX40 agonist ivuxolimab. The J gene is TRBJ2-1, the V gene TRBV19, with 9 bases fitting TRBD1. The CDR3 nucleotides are TGTGCCAGCCTGCCCGGGACAGGGACGAGAAATGAGCAGTTCTTC. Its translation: CASLPGTGTRNEQFF.